The T cell receptor beta chain described here comes from a study of blood T cell repertoires in COVID-19. Study-wide background: Whether acute or convalescent, the COVID-19 samples came from the United States, Italy and Spain. Sample material is recorded as cDNA or gDNA derived from T cells, B-cell-depleted T cells, or PBMCs.

Per the study methods: Amplification with reference gene primers provided the estimates of nucleated cell counts. Using immunoSEQ multiplex PCR, the repertoire was profiled, and TCRdb retains in-frame clones only, with some absent. The DNA gave D and trimming, while V, J and clone size come from that table. There are about 400,000 clones in the sample; around nine tenths occur only once, and under 3% lies in the top ten. V lost 1 base to trimming and J lost 8 bases; unmatched junction nucleotides: 11. This CDR3 contains 18 residues. Per the germline V gene, CDR1 is SGHTA and CDR2 is FQGNSA. Sequenced input: peripheral blood. The receptor was derived from a human donor in a cohort sampled during active COVID-19. The chain employs TRBV7-2 and TRBJ2-1, with 13 bases that match TRBD2. This chain's CDR3 is CASSLDLPTSGGRDEQFF. CDR3 nucleotides: TGTGCCAGCAGCTTAGATCTCCCGACTAGCGGGGGGAGGGATGAGCAGTTCTTC. The variable domain in full, completed from reference TRBV7-2 and TRBJ2-1, reads GAGVSQSPSNKVTEKGKDVELRCDPISGHTALYWYRQSLGQGLEFLIYFQGNSAPDKSGLPSDRFSAERTGGSVSTLTIQRTQQEDSAVYLCASSLDLPTSGGRDEQFFGPGTRLTVL.